The rows below give T cell receptor beta chains drawn from one sample of a study of OX40 agonist ivuxolimab in advanced cancers. Only in-frame clones appear in the TCRdb table, and some are missing; sequencing was by immunoSEQ multiplex PCR. The data show 15,000 to 20,000 clones, with 80% to 90% seen just once and roughly 30% held by the top ten. Sequencing used CD4+ or CD8+ T cells sorted from blood, obtained in a trial of the OX40 agonist ivuxolimab. The source of these receptors is an adult with an advanced solid tumor such as melanoma, head and neck, liver or kidney cancer. The CDR3 runs from the conserved cysteine through the conserved F or W. A clone size is listed for some rows: how often the clone was seen (once, few, many), or a class if it is expanded.

cdr3_aa: CASSSGRYEQYF
clone_size: .
v_call: TRBV7-9

cdr3_aa: CASSLGRESSYEQYF
clone_size: .
v_call: TRBV11-3

cdr3_aa: CASSTWDRNTEAFF
clone_size: .
v_call: TRBV27

cdr3_aa: CASTHTIGYF
clone_size: .
v_call: TRBV7-2

cdr3_aa: CASSLQPKETQYF
clone_size: .
v_call: TRBV11-2

cdr3_aa: CASSMGLEQYF
clone_size: .
v_call: TRBV19

cdr3_aa: CASRSGTSGVHPPENTQYF
clone_size: .
v_call: TRBV2

cdr3_aa: CASSVGTTLEQFF
clone_size: .
v_call: TRBV9

cdr3_aa: CASSLGVINTEAFF
clone_size: .
v_call: TRBV11-3

cdr3_aa: CATSREGVSYNEQFF
clone_size: .
v_call: TRBV15

cdr3_aa: CASSPGDRANTGELFF
clone_size: .
v_call: TRBV9

cdr3_aa: CARHQGGDTQYF
clone_size: .
v_call: TRBV30

cdr3_aa: CASSFTSGGEQFF
clone_size: few
v_call: TRBV7-8

cdr3_aa: CASSTQRGGTRPVGYTF
clone_size: .
v_call: TRBV7-2

cdr3_aa: CSVSPGNEKLFF
clone_size: .
v_call: TRBV29-1

cdr3_aa: CASSLALNTEAFF
clone_size: .
v_call: TRBV27

cdr3_aa: CASSQGWGTSYEQYF
clone_size: .
v_call: TRBV4-3

cdr3_aa: CASSQQLHNEQFF
clone_size: .
v_call: TRBV4-2

cdr3_aa: CASSFSGTEAFF
clone_size: .
v_call: TRBV11-2

cdr3_aa: CASSSGLAEPDTQYF
clone_size: .
v_call: TRBV7-3

cdr3_aa: CASSFIVGTETQYF
clone_size: .
v_call: TRBV28

cdr3_aa: CASSPLEGGTEAFF
clone_size: .
v_call: TRBV18

cdr3_aa: CASSLLAGALDEQFF
clone_size: .
v_call: TRBV7-2

cdr3_aa: CASSSRPAPAKNIQYF
clone_size: few
v_call: TRBV21-1

cdr3_aa: CASSQWAGTSGNNEQFF
clone_size: .
v_call: TRBV4-1

cdr3_aa: CASSQDGVAGTRDTQYF
clone_size: .
v_call: TRBV4-3

cdr3_aa: CASSVDGGAANTEAFF
clone_size: many
v_call: TRBV9